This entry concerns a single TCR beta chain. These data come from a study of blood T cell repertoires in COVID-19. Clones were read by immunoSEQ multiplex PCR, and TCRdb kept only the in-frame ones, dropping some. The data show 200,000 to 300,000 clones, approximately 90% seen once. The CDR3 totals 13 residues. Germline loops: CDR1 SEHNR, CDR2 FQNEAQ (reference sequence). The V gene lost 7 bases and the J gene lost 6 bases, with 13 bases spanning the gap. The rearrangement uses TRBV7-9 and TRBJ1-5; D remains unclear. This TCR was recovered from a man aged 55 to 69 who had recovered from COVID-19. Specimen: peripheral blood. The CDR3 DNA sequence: TGTGCCAGCACGCGGGATGTCGGTCAGCCCCAGCATTTT. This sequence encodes CASTRDVGQPQHF.